This T cell receptor (beta chain) stems from a study of blood T cell repertoires in COVID-19. For the study at large: Sites across the United States, Italy and Spain contributed samples from acute and convalescent COVID-19. PBMCs, B-cell-depleted T cells, or T cells were the source of the cDNA or gDNA that made up the material.

Repertoires were generated with immunoSEQ multiplex PCR, while TCRdb's copy carries only in-frame clones and drops some. The repertoire holds tens of thousands of clones, with more than 70% as singletons. The CDR3 has 15 residues. The germline gives CDR1 KGHSH, CDR2 LQKENI. Trimming removed 0 bases from V and 4 bases from J, with 12 bases in between. Source material: peripheral blood. This receptor was obtained from a man between 60 and 75 years old with acute or convalescent COVID-19. This chain links TRBV18 with TRBJ1-1; perhaps TRBD1 as D (5 bases). The DNA for the CDR3 is TGTGCCAGCTCACCACCACTTCAGGGAGGCACTGAAGCTTTCTTT. Its translation is CASSPPLQGGTEAFF.